These T cell receptor beta chains were read from a single sample in a study of blood T cells in healthy people across ages. TCRdb reprocessed the 5' RACE reads via MiXCR and lists one record per CDR3 protein. The sample includes 1,800,000 or so distinct CDR3 sequences, about two fifths of them seen just once. Sequencing was done on a sample of blood. These receptors were collected from a human donor in good health. The CDR3 runs from the conserved cysteine through the conserved F or W. Fields, in order: D gene, V gene, J gene, clone size, CDR3 protein, CDR3 DNA. The D gene is left open where the match is weak. Clone size is not always given. Where it is, it says once, few, many or a class for expanded clones.

TRBD1	TRBV5-1	TRBJ2-1	few	CASSSGQGAFNEQFF	TGCGCCAGCAGCTCAGGACAGGGGGCCTTCAATGAGCAGTTCTTC
-	TRBV2	TRBJ2-1	-	CASSPDPGEQFF	TGTGCCAGCAGTCCGGACCCGGGTGAGCAGTTCTTC
-	TRBV27	TRBJ1-6	-	CASRSSGSGSYNSPLHF	TGTGCCAGCAGGTCCTCAGGGTCGGGGTCCTATAATTCACCCCTCCACTTT
-	TRBV20-1	TRBJ1-1	-	CSVPGPLDTKAFF	TGCAGTGTCCCGGGCCCCCTGGACACTAAAGCTTTCTTT
-	TRBV7-8	TRBJ1-1	-	CVSSPQANTEAFF	TGTGTCAGCAGCCCACAGGCGAACACTGAAGCTTTCTTT
TRBD2	TRBV29-1	TRBJ2-5	few	CSVMASGGNQETQYF	TGCAGCGTTATGGCTAGCGGGGGGAATCAAGAGACCCAGTACTTC
-	TRBV20-1	TRBJ2-7	many	CSASKDRPPYEQYF	TGCAGTGCTAGTAAGGATCGGCCCCCCTACGAGCAGTACTTC
-	TRBV30	TRBJ2-7	few	CAWREGQDYEQYF	TGTGCCTGGAGAGAGGGACAAGACTACGAGCAGTACTTC
-	TRBV29-1	TRBJ2-3	-	CSVEDLHRRGIIDTQYF	TGCAGCGTTGAAGATCTTCACAGACGGGGGATCATAGATACGCAGTATTTT
-	TRBV5-1	TRBJ2-5	few	CASSQVIGTLEETQYF	TGCGCCAGCAGCCAAGTGATTGGGACGTTAGAAGAGACCCAGTACTTC
-	TRBV20-1	TRBJ2-7	-	CSARGVRAYEQYF	TGCAGTGCTAGAGGCGTCAGAGCCTACGAGCAGTACTTC
-	TRBV20-1	TRBJ2-3	-	CSAPVLSDTQYF	TGCAGTGCCCCAGTCTTGTCAGATACGCAGTATTTT
-	TRBV24-1	TRBJ1-5	-	CATSDRARGQPQHF	TGTGCCACCAGTGATCGGGCCAGGGGTCAGCCCCAGCATTTT
TRBD2	TRBV4-3	TRBJ2-1	few	CASSQESLAGGLSEQFF	TGCGCCAGCAGCCAAGAATCCCTAGCGGGGGGGCTGAGTGAGCAGTTCTTC
-	TRBV4-3	TRBJ2-1	-	CASSQDLGDGVNNEQFF	TGCGCCAGCAGCCAAGATTTGGGGGATGGGGTCAACAATGAGCAGTTCTTC
-	TRBV7-2	TRBJ1-1	once	CASSLVKELGVTEAFF	TGTGCCAGCAGCTTAGTGAAGGAGTTGGGGGTCACTGAAGCTTTCTTT
TRBD2	TRBV7-2	TRBJ2-1	-	CASSLASPLAGGIDEQFF	TGTGCCAGCAGCTTAGCGTCCCCGTTAGCGGGGGGTATCGATGAGCAGTTCTTC
TRBD1	TRBV29-1	TRBJ2-7	-	CSVEAPGQDSYNEQYF	TGCAGCGTTGAGGCCCCGGGACAGGACTCCTACAATGAGCAGTACTTC
-	TRBV6-5	TRBJ1-4	few	CASSYSGEATNEKLFF	TGTGCCAGCAGTTACTCGGGGGAAGCAACTAATGAAAAACTGTTTTTT
-	TRBV6-2/TRBV6-3	TRBJ2-1	-	CASTSVRDSSYNEQFF	TGTGCCAGCACATCAGTCAGGGATAGCTCCTACAATGAGCAGTTCTTC
-	TRBV12-3/TRBV12-4	TRBJ2-5	few	CASSSWATSETQYF	TGTGCCAGCAGCTCGTGGGCTACCTCAGAGACCCAGTACTTC
TRBD1	TRBV4-3	TRBJ2-7	-	CASSQVASGTGTYEQYF	TGCGCCAGCAGCCAAGTGGCTTCGGGGACAGGGACCTACGAGCAGTACTTC
TRBD1	TRBV28	TRBJ2-6	few	CASSLDRGQGTGANVLTF	TGTGCCAGCAGCCTGGACAGGGGGCAGGGGACTGGGGCCAACGTCCTGACTTTC
-	TRBV4-3	TRBJ2-1	-	CASSQGVFSGNEQFF	TGCGCCAGCAGCCAAGGGGTATTCAGCGGCAATGAGCAGTTCTTC
TRBD1	TRBV4-3	TRBJ1-6	-	CASSQDWAGGSPLHF	TGCGCCAGCAGCCAAGATTGGGCAGGGGGCTCTCCCCTCCACTTT
TRBD2	TRBV7-2	TRBJ2-5	-	CASRFPGGKETQYF	TGTGCCAGCAGATTCCCCGGGGGGAAAGAGACCCAGTACTTC
-	TRBV12-3/TRBV12-4	TRBJ1-6	-	CASSQGSPTGSPLHF	TGTGCCAGCAGCCAGGGCAGCCCGACAGGTTCACCCCTCCACTTT
TRBD1	TRBV19	TRBJ2-1	-	CASTPRQGTYNEQFF	TGTGCCAGTACCCCCAGACAGGGTACGTACAATGAGCAGTTCTTC
TRBD2	TRBV7-7	TRBJ2-1	-	CASSLERGGRYEQFF	TGTGCCAGCAGCTTGGAGCGGGGGGGCAGGTACGAGCAGTTCTTC
-	TRBV7-2	TRBJ1-5	few	CASSAEGGPSNQPQHF	TGTGCCAGCAGCGCCGAAGGGGGACCGAGCAATCAGCCCCAGCATTTT
-	TRBV24-1	TRBJ1-1	-	CATRDSGGTEAFF	TGTGCCACCAGGGATTCGGGGGGGACTGAAGCTTTCTTT
-	TRBV2	TRBJ1-2	-	CASSLPEGGRNGGYTF	TGTGCCAGCAGTCTACCGGAAGGCGGACGCAATGGCGGCTACACCTTC
-	TRBV28	TRBJ1-5	few	CASSFKGTSYQPQHF	TGTGCCAGCAGTTTTAAGGGGACCTCTTATCAGCCCCAGCATTTT
TRBD2	TRBV14	TRBJ2-1	-	CASSYSPGLADNEQFF	TGTGCCAGCAGTTATTCACCGGGACTAGCGGACAATGAGCAGTTCTTC
-	TRBV6-4	TRBJ2-2	-	CASMFDAYTGELFF	TGTGCCAGCATGTTTGACGCCTACACCGGGGAGCTGTTTTTT
-	TRBV12-3/TRBV12-4	TRBJ2-1	-	CASSFFEYNEQFF	TGTGCCAGCAGTTTCTTCGAGTACAATGAGCAGTTCTTC
TRBD1	TRBV29-1	TRBJ2-1	-	CSVVIGGAGSYNEQFF	TGCAGCGTTGTTATAGGGGGCGCAGGGTCCTACAATGAGCAGTTCTTC
TRBD2	TRBV29-1	TRBJ2-4	-	CSVEPGVAGGDEQYF	TGCAGCGTTGAACCGGGGGTGGCCGGGGGGGATGAGCAGTACTTC
-	TRBV10-3	TRBJ1-1	-	CASHREANTEAFF	TGTGCCTCCCACAGGGAAGCGAACACTGAAGCTTTCTTT
-	TRBV28	TRBJ1-5	-	CACAGYNQPQHF	TGTGCCTGCGCGGGGTACAATCAGCCCCAGCATTTT
-	TRBV29-1	TRBJ2-3	-	CSVAWTGFREGTQYF	TGCAGCGTCGCCTGGACGGGGTTCAGAGAAGGTACGCAGTATTTT
-	TRBV6-2/TRBV6-3	TRBJ2-7	many	CASSYSSDSSYEQYF	TGTGCCAGCAGTTACTCGTCGGACAGTTCCTACGAGCAGTACTTC
-	TRBV20-1	TRBJ2-1	-	CSARDHRGRGEQFF	TGTAGTGCTAGAGATCACCGGGGGCGAGGTGAGCAGTTCTTC
-	TRBV7-2	TRBJ1-1	few	CASSRSLNTEAFF	TGTGCCAGCAGTCGATCGTTGAACACTGAAGCTTTCTTT
-	TRBV15	TRBJ1-1	-	CATKSDLGRGTEAFF	TGTGCCACCAAATCGGACCTGGGACGTGGGACTGAAGCTTTCTTT
TRBD2	TRBV20-1	TRBJ2-3	-	CSAWGLAGGPTDTQYF	TGCAGTGCTTGGGGACTAGCGGGGGGGCCCACAGATACGCAGTATTTT
-	TRBV4-3	TRBJ2-3	few	CASSQDRRVSTQYF	TGCGCCAGCAGCCAAGATCGTAGGGTCAGTACGCAGTATTTT
-	TRBV5-4	TRBJ1-2	-	CASSPPDPAYGYTF	TGTGCCAGCAGCCCCCCGGACCCTGCATATGGCTACACCTTC
-	TRBV21-1	TRBJ2-1	-	CASSIKERGGGSSYNEQFF	TGTGCCAGCAGCATAAAAGAGAGGGGCGGGGGCTCCTCCTACAATGAGCAGTTCTTC
-	TRBV19	TRBJ2-6	few	CASSLLRGAPGANVLTF	TGTGCCAGTAGCCTCCTGAGGGGGGCTCCTGGGGCCAACGTCCTGACTTTC